The T cell receptor (beta chain) described here comes from a study of shared clonotypes between healthy human individuals. Across the study: Used for every donor were three CD4 naive, three CD4 memory, two CD8 naive and one CD8 memory plate.

Germline V gene lookup returns CDR1 SQVTM and CDR2 ANQGSEA. V was clipped by 0 bases and J by 0 bases, with 15 bases between them. The CDR3 contains 17 residues. CD45RO-negative cells were positively selected for CCR7, leaving out terminally differentiated effector memory CD45RA+ cells. The run depth of the assay was deep. For every subset, genomic DNA was evenly distributed across several immunoSEQ plates. TCRdb keeps only in-frame clones here, not all; method: immunoSEQ multiplex PCR. The table lists about 2.1 million clones, approximately 94% of them singletons. Sequenced material: naive CD8+ T cells from PBMCs. The gene calls are TRBV29-1 and TRBJ2-1; maybe TRBD1 (6 bases). The sequence came from a man between 18 and 35 years old in good health. Some clones in this sample may be carry-over from other donors' samples. This CDR3 is CSVEDPTGSSSYNEQFF. CDR3 sequence (DNA): TGCAGCGTTGAAGATCCGACAGGTTCTAGCTCCTACAATGAGCAGTTCTTC.